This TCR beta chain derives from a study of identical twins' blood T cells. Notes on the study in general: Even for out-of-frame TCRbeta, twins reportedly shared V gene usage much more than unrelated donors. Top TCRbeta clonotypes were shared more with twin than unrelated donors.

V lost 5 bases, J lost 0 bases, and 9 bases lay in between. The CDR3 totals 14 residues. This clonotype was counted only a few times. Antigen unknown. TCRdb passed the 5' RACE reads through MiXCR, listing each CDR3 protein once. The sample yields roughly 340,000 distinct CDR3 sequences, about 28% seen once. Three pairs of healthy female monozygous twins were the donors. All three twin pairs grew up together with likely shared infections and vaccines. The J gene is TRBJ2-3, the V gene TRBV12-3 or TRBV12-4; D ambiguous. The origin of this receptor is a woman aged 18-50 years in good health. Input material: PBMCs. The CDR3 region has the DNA TGTGCCAGCAGTGACGCAGCGAGCACAGATACGCAGTATTTT. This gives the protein CASSDAASTDTQYF.